This T cell receptor beta chain was observed in a study of T cells in Graves' hyperthyroidism and ophthalmopathy. Study-wide findings and caveats: Among thyroid clonotypes expanded above 0.001, most also appeared in blood. Ophthalmopathy could be told apart from stable hyperthyroidism with a 13 V-J model.

The sample holds a few counts of this clonotype. The target antigen is unknown. Patients were excluded for uncontrolled infection, other autoimmune disease, pregnancy or lactation. Thyroid ultrasound and orbital computed tomography, with clinical symptoms and serum thyroxine and TRAb, informed diagnoses. Trimming removed 5 bases at V and 9 bases at J, with 17 bases between. Per germline, CDR1 SGHVS and CDR2 FQNEAQ. This CDR3 has 15 residues. Amplified regions were TCR beta CDR3 sequences from RNA transcripts. HTBI primers were the set used in a first-round RT-PCR of the TCR CDR3. TCRdb re-derived calls from the multiplex PCR reads in MiXCR, one entry per CDR3 protein. Among 360,000 or so distinct CDR3 sequences, approximately 19% were seen once, and the ten largest hold roughly 3.5%.

The source is a woman aged 18 to 35 with Graves' hyperthyroidism. The chain links TRBV7-8 to TRBJ1-6; TRBD1 might be the D (5 bases). The sample taken for sequencing was blood. The DNA for the CDR3 is TGTGCCAGCAGCCGGGAGCGGGATGGGGCTTCACCCCTCCACTTT. It yields the protein CASSRERDGASPLHF. The entire variable domain, with the rest obtained from reference TRBV7-8 and TRBJ1-6, is as follows: GAGVSQSPRYKVAKRGQDVALRCDPISGHVSLFWYQQALGQGPEFLTYFQNEAQLDKSGLPSDRFFAERPEGSVSTLKIQRTQQEDSAVYLCASSRERDGASPLHFGNGTRLTVT.